This TCR beta chain was recorded in a study of blood T cell repertoires in COVID-19. Turning to the study itself: Spain, Italy and the United States supplied samples that represented acute and convalescent COVID-19. Sources were T cells, B-cell-depleted T cells, or PBMCs; the material itself was cDNA or gDNA.

Per the germline V gene, CDR1 is SGDLS and CDR2 is YYNGEE. V lost 4 bases and J 0 bases, leaving 17 bases between the germline ends. CDR3 length equals 16 residues. In the source study's methods: Estimation of nucleated cell counts was performed using reference gene primer amplification. The data were produced by immunoSEQ multiplex PCR, yet TCRdb's version contains in-frame clones alone and is incomplete. V, J and clone size were drawn from that table, and D and trimming were deduced from the DNA. The top ten clones hold 2.5% to 3% of a sample with hundreds of thousands of clones, over 65% of them seen once.

The clonotype comes from a woman between 65 and 79 years old with active or convalescent COVID-19. Sequencing was done on a sample of peripheral blood. V gene TRBV9 combines with J gene TRBJ2-7, with D possibly being TRBD2 (7 bases). The CDR3 region is CASSPGSGDISYEQYF. CDR3 nucleotides: TGTGCCAGCAGCCCAGGGAGCGGGGACATCTCCTACGAGCAGTACTTC.